These 10 T cell receptor beta chains were all obtained from the same sample, sequenced in a study of blood T cell repertoires in COVID-19. Clones were sequenced by immunoSEQ multiplex PCR, and TCRdb holds only the in-frame ones, with some missing. The sample shows 180,000 or so clones, 82% of them seen only once. Sequencing was done on a sample of peripheral blood. The origin of the receptors is a woman in her seventies with acute or convalescent COVID-19.

Only a few counts were recorded for this clone. The chain links TRBV18 to TRBJ2-3; 10 bases agree with TRBD1. The ends lost 1 base at V and 4 bases at J; junction bases unmatched: 5. Germline V CDR1 and CDR2: KGHSH, LQKENI. This CDR3 is 16 amino acids long. Written as DNA, the CDR3 is TGTGCCAGCTCACCACTCGGACAGGGGGGCGCAGATACGCAGTATTTT. Encoded protein: CASSPLGQGGADTQYF.

This chain links TRBV7-2 with TRBJ1-5; possible D gene TRBD1, 6 bases. V lost 5 bases and J 2 bases, leaving 10 bases between the germline ends. The CDR3 runs 14 residues. In germline, CDR1 is SGHTA, CDR2 FQGNSA. CDR3 nucleotide sequence: TGTGCCAGCAGCCCGAGGACAGGCAATCAGCCCCAGCATTTT. Its translation: CASSPRTGNQPQHF.

The V call is TRBV5-1, the J call TRBJ2-4, with D possibly TRBD1 on 5 matching bases. The CDR3 covers 14 residues. The germline gives CDR1 SGHRS, CDR2 YFSETQ. V was trimmed by 4 bases and J by 7 bases, leaving 15 bases between them. CDR3 sequence (DNA): TGCGCCAGCAGCGCCATCGTAAGGGGCAACATTCAGTACTTC. Translating gives CASSAIVRGNIQYF.

CDR3 loop: CASSFAGLTYNEQFF. In nucleotides, the CDR3 is TGTGCCAGCAGTTTCGCGGGGCTAACCTACAATGAGCAGTTCTTC. The chain combines TRBV28 with TRBJ2-1, with D tentatively TRBD2 (6 bases). This CDR3 has 15 amino acids. Trimming took off 3 bases at V and 2 bases at J, with 11 bases between the two ends. Germline CDR1 and CDR2: MDHEN and SYDVKM.

This chain uses TRBV7-2 with TRBJ1-1; D is uncertain. Germline V CDR1 and CDR2: SGHTA, FQGNSA. The ends were cut back, 1 base at V and 7 bases at J, with 7 bases in the middle. The CDR3 runs 12 residues. The CDR3 loop is CASSLVVLEAFF. The CDR3, as DNA: TGTGCCAGCAGCTTAGTAGTTCTTGAAGCTTTCTTT.

The V and J genes are TRBV7-8 and TRBJ1-3; 7 bases are shared with TRBD1. The CDR3 spans 14 residues. Looked up from germline, CDR1 is SGHVS and CDR2 is FQNEAQ. After removal of 5 bases from V and 4 bases from J, the junction contained 5 bases not matched to a gene. The CDR3 DNA sequence: TGTGCCAGCAGCCCGACAGGGTTCGGAAACACCATATATTTT. Protein: CASSPTGFGNTIYF.

The rearrangement links TRBV5-6 to TRBJ2-5; perhaps TRBD1 as D (6 bases). The CDR3 runs to 15 residues. V was cut by 0 bases and J by 5 bases, with 14 bases left in between. Looked up from germline, CDR1 is SGHDT and CDR2 is YYEEEE. CDR3 residues: CASSLGAGDGETQYF. CDR3 coding DNA: TGTGCCAGCAGCTTGGGGGCAGGGGACGGGGAGACCCAGTACTTC.

The chain is built from TRBV28 and TRBJ1-5, with D perhaps matching TRBD1 (5 bases). This CDR3 comprises 14 residues. Germline CDR1 and CDR2: MDHEN and SYDVKM. The V gene lost 2 bases and the J gene lost 6 bases, with 11 bases spanning the gap. CDR3 nucleotide sequence: TGTGCCAGCAGTTTAGGGGCAGGCGGTCAGCCCCAGCATTTT. Protein: CASSLGAGGQPQHF. Supplemented by reference TRBV28 and TRBJ1-5, the full variable domain reads DVKVTQSSRYLVKRTGEKVFLECVQDMDHENMFWYRQDPGLGLRLIYFSYDVKMKEKGDIPEGYSVSREKKERFSLILESASTNQTSMYLCASSLGAGGQPQHFGDGTRLSIL.

This rearrangement joins TRBV4-3 to TRBJ2-7; 7 bases match TRBD2. Trimming took 0 bases from V and 1 from J; bases not matched to a gene: 3. CDR1 and CDR2 (germline): LGHNA, YSLEER. This CDR3 spans 15 amino acids. The CDR3 loop is CASSQDPAGSYEQYF. As DNA, the CDR3 is TGCGCCAGCAGCCAAGATCCAGCGGGATCCTACGAGCAGTACTTC.

This clone has only a few counts. The rearrangement links TRBV10-1 to TRBJ2-7; a possible D gene is TRBD2 (5 bases). Germline V gene sequence: CDR1 WNHNN, CDR2 SYGVQD (reference sequence). V was trimmed by 3 bases and J by 11 bases, leaving 14 bases between them. The CDR3 totals 12 residues. The CDR3 reads CASSDRSGLKYF. The CDR3 coding sequence is TGCGCCAGCAGTGATAGGAGCGGTCTCAAGTACTTC.